One and the same sample provided the 16 T cell receptor beta chains below, sequenced in a study of T cell responses to AZD1222 COVID-19 vaccine. The method was immunoSEQ multiplex PCR; TCRdb's version includes in-frame clones alone and lacks a portion of them. There are 200,000 to 250,000 clones in the sample; 94% occur only once, and around 1.7% lies in the top ten. The input for sequencing was peripheral blood, taken 28 days after the second dose of the MenACWY control vaccine. These receptors all come from an adult who received the MenACWY meningococcal vaccine as a control.

The chain carries TRBV29-1 and TRBJ1-1; D is perhaps TRBD1 (5 bases). The germline V and J ends were trimmed by 4 bases and 2 bases, with 11 bases remaining between them. Germline loops: CDR1 SQVTM, CDR2 ANQGSEA. This CDR3 has 13 residues. The CDR3 nucleotides read TGCAGCGTTGGCATCGGGGGAAACACTGAAGCTTTCTTT. Residues: CSVGIGGNTEAFF. Full variable domain (outside the CDR3, taken from reference TRBV29-1 and TRBJ1-1): SAVISQKPSRDICQRGTSLTIQCQVDSQVTMMFWYRQQPGQSLTLIATANQGSEATYESGFVIDKFPISRPNLTFSTLTVSNMSPEDSSIYLCSVGIGGNTEAFFGQGTRLTVV.

The gene calls are TRBV7-9 and TRBJ2-7; TRBD2 is a possible D gene (5 bases). CDR3 size: 14 residues. The V and J ends lost 4 bases and 4 bases respectively, with 14 bases between them. Per germline, CDR1 SEHNR and CDR2 FQNEAQ (reference sequence). Here the CDR3 DNA reads TGTGCCAGCAGCTCCGAGGGCTGGAGGTACGAGCAGTACTTC. Amino acids: CASSSEGWRYEQYF.

The chain carries TRBV13 and TRBJ1-1; D remains unclear. In germline, CDR1 is PRHDT, CDR2 FYEKMQ (reference sequence). The CDR3 has 15 residues. The V end lost 2 bases, the J end lost 2 bases, and 12 bases lay between the germline ends. CDR3 nucleotides: TGTGCCAGCAGCTTAAGTCCGGCCGGTAACACTGAAGCTTTCTTT. Translating gives CASSLSPAGNTEAFF.

The V call is TRBV7-3, the J call TRBJ1-3; D remains unclear. The V and J ends lost 1 base and 8 bases respectively, with 15 bases between them. This CDR3 has 15 residues. Germline V gives CDR1 SGHTA, CDR2 FQGTGA. The CDR3 reads CASSLMVAVRDTIYF. The CDR3 DNA reads TGTGCCAGCAGCTTAATGGTGGCAGTGCGGGACACCATATATTTT.

This chain links TRBV28 with TRBJ1-3; TRBD1 might be the D (5 bases). V lost 7 bases and J 4 bases, leaving 14 bases between the germline ends. The CDR3 has 14 amino acids. The germline V gene encodes CDR1 MDHEN and CDR2 SYDVKM. As DNA, the CDR3 is TGTGCCAGCACCACCTTGAGGGGAGGAAACACCATATATTTT. Translating it yields CASTTLRGGNTIYF.

The rearrangement uses TRBV19 and TRBJ1-1; D may be TRBD1 (5 bases). CDR3 length: 13 residues. Per the germline V gene, CDR1 is LNHDA and CDR2 is SQIVND (reference sequence). With 8 bases removed from V and 2 bases from J, the gap between germline ends came to 12 bases. The CDR3 region is CASWGVGNTEAFF. The CDR3 region has the DNA TGTGCCAGTTGGGGGGTGGGTAACACTGAAGCTTTCTTT.

This chain joins TRBV28 and TRBJ1-2; D ambiguous. Deletions cut 5 bases from V and 4 bases from J, with 14 bases between. Germline V lookup: CDR1 MDHEN, CDR2 SYDVKM. The CDR3 is 14 residues long. The CDR3 DNA sequence: TGTGCCAGCAGTACCGCAAGCCTTTTCTATGGCTACACCTTC. The encoded protein is CASSTASLFYGYTF.

This chain joins TRBV28 and TRBJ1-1; D is undetermined. V shed 5 bases and J shed 3 bases, with 16 bases lying between them. This CDR3 has 15 amino acids. In germline, CDR1 is MDHEN, CDR2 SYDVKM. The CDR3 DNA follows: TGTGCCAGCAGTCTCTTGCCGGGGAGGTACACTGAAGCTTTCTTT. This gives the protein CASSLLPGRYTEAFF.

CDR3 amino acids: CASSFQGEAYEQYF. CDR3 nucleotide sequence: TGTGCCAGCAGCTTTCAGGGGGAAGCCTACGAGCAGTACTTC. This rearrangement joins TRBV5-8 to TRBJ2-7; 7 bases match TRBD1. V lost 2 bases, J lost 2 bases, and 4 bases stayed unmatched. This CDR3 has 14 residues. CDR1 and CDR2 (germline): SGHTS, YDEGEE.

The genes are TRBV28 and TRBJ1-1, with D uncertain. Germline V lookup: CDR1 MDHEN, CDR2 SYDVKM. V was pared by 9 bases and J by 0 bases, with 5 bases between. The CDR3 runs 11 residues. Here the CDR3 reads CASTVNTEAFF. CDR3 DNA: TGTGCCAGTACAGTGAACACTGAAGCTTTCTTT. Complete variable domain (other parts from reference TRBV28 and TRBJ1-1): DVKVTQSSRYLVKRTGEKVFLECVQDMDHENMFWYRQDPGLGLRLIYFSYDVKMKEKGDIPEGYSVSREKKERFSLILESASTNQTSMYLCASTVNTEAFFGQGTRLTVV.

V gene TRBV4-3 combines with J gene TRBJ2-7, with 9 bases lining up with TRBD1. The germline CDR1 and CDR2 sequences are LGHNA and YSLEER. The CDR3 is 15 residues long. V lost 4 bases, J lost 1 base, and 5 bases stayed unmatched. The CDR3 here is CASSLGTGPSYEQYF. As DNA, the CDR3 is TGCGCCAGCAGCCTCGGGACAGGGCCTTCCTACGAGCAGTACTTC.

This chain uses TRBV10-1 with TRBJ2-1; no reliable D call. The CDR3 runs 17 residues. Germline-derived CDR1 and CDR2 are WNHNN and SYGVQD (reference sequence). Trimming removed 7 bases from V and 2 bases from J, with 21 bases in between. CDR3 bases: TGCGCCAGCACCGCACCCGACTCCCCCGCGGCCTACAATGAGCAGTTCTTC. Protein product: CASTAPDSPAAYNEQFF.

This chain uses TRBV24-1 with TRBJ1-5, with D possibly matching TRBD1 (5 bases). There are 17 residues in the CDR3. Trimming removed 5 bases at V and 2 bases at J, with 18 bases between. Germline V gives CDR1 KGHDR, CDR2 SFDVKD. The CDR3 spells CATSGGEGWGRNQPQHF. The CDR3 DNA follows: TGTGCCACCAGTGGCGGAGAGGGGTGGGGTCGCAATCAGCCCCAGCATTTT.

The gene calls are TRBV5-4 and TRBJ2-1, with a tentative D call TRBD1 (5 bases). CDR1 SGHNT and CDR2 YYREEE come from the germline V gene (reference sequence). This CDR3 comprises 14 residues. The germline V and J ends were trimmed by 4 bases and 4 bases, with 12 bases remaining between them. The CDR3 here is CASSPTRVYNEQFF. The CDR3 coding sequence is TGTGCCAGCAGCCCGACCAGGGTTTACAATGAGCAGTTCTTC.

The rearrangement joins TRBV28 to TRBJ2-7, with D possibly matching TRBD1 (6 bases). Germline CDR1 is MDHEN and CDR2 is SYDVKM. This CDR3 has 12 amino acids. V shed 4 bases and J shed 6 bases, with 10 bases lying between them. Here the CDR3 reads CASSWTVFEQYF. CDR3 nucleotides: TGTGCCAGCAGTTGGACAGTATTCGAGCAGTACTTC.

The chain recombines TRBV28 with TRBJ2-7; tentative D call: TRBD1 (6 bases). CDR3 length: 14 amino acids. The germline V gene has CDR1 MDHEN and CDR2 SYDVKM. Trimming left V 5 bases short and J 5 bases short, with 16 bases between. CDR3 bases: TGTGCCAGCAGTACCGCAGGGGATTACGACGAGCAGTACTTC. Protein sequence: CASSTAGDYDEQYF.